Presented here are 3 T cell receptor beta chains from one specimen sequenced in a study of blood T cell repertoires in COVID-19 (dated by TCRdb to 2018 to 2021). The receptor library was made with the immunoSEQ multiplex PCR assay. TCRdb provides this immuneACCESS table in a form limited to in-frame rearrangements. Some clones are lacking; in checked studies, under half of them reflect an unresolved V gene, and why the rest are absent is not known. In this sample the table shows over 100,000 clones, approximately 80% of which occur a single time. Less than 15% of the sample comes from the top ten. Sequenced: peripheral blood. The origin of the receptors is a woman aged 60-75 years with acute or convalescent COVID-19.

This clone was seen just once. The chain combines TRBV10-2 with TRBJ1-4; TRBD1 matches at 10 bases. This CDR3 region has 15 residues. The V and J ends lost 2 bases and 4 bases, in that order; junction bases with no gene match: 1. Per the germline V gene, CDR1 is WSHSY and CDR2 is SAAADI. The CDR3 DNA follows: TGCGCCAGCAGTGAGGGACAGGGGGGTAATGAAAAACTGTTTTTT. Protein: CASSEGQGGNEKLFF.

The chain couples TRBV5-1 to TRBJ1-2; 10 bases are shared with TRBD1. The CDR3 loop spans 17 amino acids. V was pared by 0 bases and J by 6 bases, with 11 bases of the junction left unmatched. The germline V gene has CDR1 SGHRS and CDR2 YFSETQ. DNA of the CDR3: TGCGCCAGCAGCTTGGACGTCCCAGGACAGGGGGTTCATGGCTACACCTTC. Its translation: CASSLDVPGQGVHGYTF.

V usage is TRBV19 and J usage is TRBJ1-5; TRBD1 might be the D (6 bases). The CDR3 consists of 14 residues. Deletions cut 2 bases from V and 5 bases from J, with 10 bases between. CDR1 and CDR2 from the germline V gene are LNHDA and SQIVND (reference sequence). The CDR3 DNA follows: TGTGCCAGTAGTATATTGGCAGGGGATCAGCCCCAGCATTTT. It encodes CASSILAGDQPQHF.